This T cell receptor (beta chain) comes out of a study of regulatory T cells in long-lasting Graves disease. The time point denotes: newly diagnosed GD, antithyroid drugs for less than 3 months. PBMC-derived RNA was used for the TCR library. This clonotype was observed a handful of times. CDR1 and CDR2 (germline): DFQATT, SNEGSKA (reference sequence). V lost 1 base, J lost 9 bases, and 22 bases lay in between. The CDR3 covers 17 residues. Library construction for TCR beta used iRepertoire HTBI primers and Arm-PCR of CDR3 regions. Via MiXCR, TCRdb re-called the multiplex PCR reads, giving one row per CDR3 protein. The table includes under 450,000 distinct CDR3 sequences, approximately 12% detected once. The same sample was also used in a study of T cells in Graves' hyperthyroidism and ophthalmopathy.

The sample here was peripheral blood mononuclear cells (PBMCs), taken at new diagnosis, from a patient treated with antithyroid drugs. This chain uses TRBV20-1 with TRBJ1-6; a weak D match, TRBD1 (6 bases). This receptor was identified in a young woman with Graves disease. In DNA, the CDR3 is TGCAGTGCTAGAGTCCCGGGGGCCCCTATTGCAACTTCACCCCTCCACTTT. Its translation: CSARVPGAPIATSPLHF.